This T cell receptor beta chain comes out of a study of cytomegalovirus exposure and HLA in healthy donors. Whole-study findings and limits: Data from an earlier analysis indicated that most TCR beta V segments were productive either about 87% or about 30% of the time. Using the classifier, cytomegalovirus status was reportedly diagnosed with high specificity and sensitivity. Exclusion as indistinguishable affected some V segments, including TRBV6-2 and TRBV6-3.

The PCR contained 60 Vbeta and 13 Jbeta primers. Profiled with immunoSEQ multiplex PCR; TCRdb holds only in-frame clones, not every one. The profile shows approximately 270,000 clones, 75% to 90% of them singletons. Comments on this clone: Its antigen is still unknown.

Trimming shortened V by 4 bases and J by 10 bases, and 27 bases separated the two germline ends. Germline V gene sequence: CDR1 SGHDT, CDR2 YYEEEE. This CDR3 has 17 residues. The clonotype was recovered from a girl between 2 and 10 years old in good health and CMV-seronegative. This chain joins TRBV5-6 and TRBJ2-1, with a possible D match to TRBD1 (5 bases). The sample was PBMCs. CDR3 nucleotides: TGTGCCAGCAGCCCTAAACCAGGGAACAGGACGTTTTTAGAGCAGTTCTTC. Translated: CASSPKPGNRTFLEQFF.